Below, 20 T cell receptor beta chains from the same sample are listed, as sequenced in a study of blood T cell repertoires in COVID-19. The method was immunoSEQ multiplex PCR; TCRdb's version includes in-frame clones alone and lacks a portion of them. Counted here are some 290,000 clones, 85% to 95% occurring once; the ten biggest clones make up 3.9%. Sequencing was done on a sample of PBMCs or T cells enriched from blood (not recorded which). All receptors come from a woman under 40 who had been exposed to COVID-19.

This chain uses TRBV19 with TRBJ1-5; D possibly corresponds to TRBD1 (6 bases). The V end lost 3 bases, the J end lost 0 bases, and 9 bases lay between the germline ends. Germline lookup yields CDR1 LNHDA and CDR2 SQIVND (reference sequence). This CDR3 has 15 amino acids. The chain's CDR3 is CASSMRQASNQPQHF. The CDR3 nucleotides read TGTGCCAGTAGTATGAGACAGGCTAGCAATCAGCCCCAGCATTTT.

The V and J genes are TRBV5-6 and TRBJ1-4; D not resolved. The length of the CDR3 is 15 residues. Germline CDR1 SGHDT, CDR2 YYEEEE. V lost 0 bases and J 8 bases, leaving 14 bases between the germline ends. CDR3 in DNA: TGTGCCAGCAGCTTGGGTGACATCGAGGGCGAAAAACTGTTTTTT. Protein product: CASSLGDIEGEKLFF. Using reference TRBV5-6 and TRBJ1-4 for the parts outside the CDR3, the full variable domain is DAGVTQSPTHLIKTRGQQVTLRCSPKSGHDTVSWYQQALGQGPQFIFQYYEEEERQRGNFPDRFSGHQFPNYSSELNVNALLLGDSALYLCASSLGDIEGEKLFFGSGTQLSVL.

This clone was seen just once. This sequence joins TRBV9 and TRBJ2-3, with D tentatively TRBD2 (5 bases). Germline V CDR1 and CDR2: SGDLS, YYNGEE. The CDR3 extends over 15 amino acids. Deletions cut 2 bases from V and 6 bases from J, with 16 bases between. The CDR3 DNA sequence: TGTGCCAGCAGCGTTAACACGAGGGCGCTCGATACGCAGTATTTT. It encodes CASSVNTRALDTQYF.

This chain uses TRBV5-6 with TRBJ2-3; 8 positions match TRBD2. This CDR3 is 15 amino acids long. V shed 5 bases and J 3 bases; nucleotides not matched to a gene: 8. Germline CDR1 SGHDT, CDR2 YYEEEE. CDR3 in DNA: TGTGCCAGCAGAGTAGCGGGGTGGGGTACAGATACGCAGTATTTT. This codes for CASRVAGWGTDTQYF.

The chain has TRBV27 and TRBJ1-6, with a tentative D call TRBD1 (6 bases). Germline CDR1 MNHEY, CDR2 SMNVEV (reference sequence). V gave up 4 bases and J gave up 6 bases, with 16 bases separating them. The CDR3 is made up of 16 amino acids. The CDR3 sequence: CASSSDPRDINSPLHF. CDR3 nucleotide sequence: TGTGCCAGCAGTTCAGACCCCCGGGACATTAATTCACCCCTCCACTTT.

This chain connects TRBV4-3 to TRBJ1-5, with D possibly matching TRBD1 (5 bases). The CDR3 runs 16 residues. The V gene lost 0 bases and the J gene lost 2 bases, with 11 bases spanning the gap. Germline lookup yields CDR1 LGHNA and CDR2 YSLEER. The DNA of the CDR3 is TGCGCCAGCAGCCAAGATGGGAGGGGTCGCAATCAGCCCCAGCATTTT. Protein: CASSQDGRGRNQPQHF.

This clone turned up a few times. The chain is built from TRBV7-2 and TRBJ1-3, with a tentative D call TRBD1 (5 bases). Per the germline V gene, CDR1 is SGHTA and CDR2 is FQGNSA. V was clipped by 1 base and J by 0 bases, with 16 bases between them. The CDR3 is made up of 18 amino acids. For the CDR3, the DNA is TGTGCCAGCAGCTTAGAGGGAACAGGCCTCAGCTCTGGAAACACCATATATTTT. Residues: CASSLEGTGLSSGNTIYF. The variable domain in full, with the rest retrieved from reference TRBV7-2 and TRBJ1-3, is GAGVSQSPSNKVTEKGKDVELRCDPISGHTALYWYRQSLGQGLEFLIYFQGNSAPDKSGLPSDRFSAERTGGSVSTLTIQRTQQEDSAVYLCASSLEGTGLSSGNTIYFGEGSWLTVV.

J is TRBJ1-2 and V is TRBV21-1; no DNA check was done on the table's D call, TRBD1. TRBV21-1 is an annotated pseudogene. This CDR3 spans 17 amino acids. CDR3 sequence reads: CASSKVVRKQPCYGYTF. CDR3 DNA sequence: TGTGCCAGCAGCAAAGTGGTTCGGAAACAGCCCTGTTATGGCTACACCTTC.

The chain links TRBV5-1 to TRBJ2-2; 7 nucleotides agree with TRBD2. Unmatched junction bases numbered 6, after V lost 3 bases and J lost 1 base. Germline-derived CDR1 and CDR2 are SGHRS and YFSETQ. The CDR3 is 16 amino acids. The CDR3 loop is CASSSSGGGNTGELFF. In nucleotides, the CDR3 is TGCGCCAGCAGCTCCTCGGGCGGGGGGAACACCGGGGAGCTGTTTTTT.

This sequence joins TRBV12-3 or TRBV12-4 and TRBJ1-2; D remains unclear. This CDR3 comprises 13 residues. V gave up 3 bases and J gave up 7 bases, with 12 bases separating them. CDR3 residues: CASSFGRRAGYTF. For the CDR3, the DNA is TGTGCCAGCAGTTTCGGACGGAGGGCTGGCTACACCTTC.

The chain combines TRBV12-5 with TRBJ2-1, with TRBD1 matching 12 bases. This CDR3 comprises 19 residues. The trim removed 4 bases at V and 0 bases at J, leaving 10 bases unmatched. CDR1 is LGHNT, CDR2 FRNRAP, per germline. The CDR3 loop reads CASGSPGTGGISSYNEQFF. CDR3 bases: TGTGCTAGTGGTTCACCCGGGACAGGGGGCATTAGCTCCTACAATGAGCAGTTCTTC. The full variable domain, rest sourced from reference TRBV12-5 and TRBJ2-1, is DARVTQTPRHKVTEMGQEVTMRCQPILGHNTVFWYRQTMMQGLELLAYFRNRAPLDDSGMPKDRFSAEMPDATLATLKIQPSEPRDSAVYFCASGSPGTGGISSYNEQFFGPGTRLTVL.

This chain links TRBV7-9 with TRBJ1-3, with TRBD1 identical over 8 bases. The CDR3 consists of 18 residues. V shed 6 bases, J shed 0 bases, and the junction held 13 bases outside the gene matches. Germline V gene sequence: CDR1 SEHNR, CDR2 FQNEAQ (reference sequence). CDR3 residues: CASRKTTGAIYSGNTIYF. The CDR3 DNA reads as TGTGCCAGCAGGAAAACGACAGGGGCTATATACTCTGGAAACACCATATATTTT. The entire variable domain, with the rest obtained from reference TRBV7-9 and TRBJ1-3, is as follows: DTGVSQNPRHKITKRGQNVTFRCDPISEHNRLYWYRQTLGQGPEFLTYFQNEAQLEKSRLLSDRFSAERPKGSFSTLEIQRTEQGDSAMYLCASRKTTGAIYSGNTIYFGEGSWLTVV.

V and J are TRBV9 and TRBJ2-1; a possible D gene is TRBD2 (6 bases). The CDR3 sequence is 13 residues long. V was trimmed by 4 bases and J by 10 bases, leaving 15 bases between them. The germline V gene encodes CDR1 SGDLS and CDR2 YYNGEE. CDR3 in amino acids: CASSPIGGGEQFF. In DNA, the CDR3 is TGTGCCAGCAGCCCCATCGGAGGAGGGGAGCAGTTCTTC.

In this sample, this clone turned up once. The chain links TRBV9 to TRBJ1-6; D unresolved. Germline V lookup: CDR1 SGDLS, CDR2 YYNGEE. V was clipped by 3 bases and J by 4 bases, with 5 bases between them. The CDR3 runs 13 residues. In DNA, the CDR3 is TGTGCCAGCAGCGCGTCTTATAATTCACCCCTCCACTTT. Translation gives CASSASYNSPLHF.

A remark on this clone: Other DNA sequences from this sample encode an identical CDR3 as well. The chain couples TRBV7-2 to TRBJ2-7, with D hard to call. V was trimmed by 1 base and J by 1 base, leaving 5 bases between them. This CDR3 spans 13 amino acids. Germline-derived CDR1 and CDR2 are SGHTA and FQGNSA. The CDR3 DNA is TGTGCCAGCAGCTTAGACAGATCCTACGAGCAGTACTTC. This codes for CASSLDRSYEQYF.

The rearrangement joins TRBV5-1 to TRBJ1-2; maybe TRBD1 (5 bases). Trimming removed 0 bases from V and 4 bases from J, with 16 bases in between. The germline gives CDR1 SGHRS, CDR2 YFSETQ. This CDR3 region has 16 residues. In DNA, the CDR3 is TGCGCCAGCAGCTTGGGGAGAGCGGGGGGTGGCTATGGCTACACCTTC. Amino acid sequence: CASSLGRAGGGYGYTF.

This chain connects TRBV29-1 to TRBJ1-1; 7 nucleotides agree with TRBD1. Germline-derived CDR1 and CDR2 are SQVTM and ANQGSEA. The CDR3 has 14 amino acids. V shed 4 bases, J shed 2 bases, and the junction held 7 bases outside the gene matches. The CDR3 DNA sequence: TGCAGCGTTGCCCCTCGACAGGGTAACACTGAAGCTTTCTTT. It specifies CSVAPRQGNTEAFF.

The chain employs TRBV29-1 and TRBJ1-2; 7 nucleotides line up with TRBD1. V lost 5 bases and J lost 5; bases outside the gene matches: 14. CDR1 and CDR2 (germline): SQVTM, ANQGSEA. The CDR3 is made up of 15 amino acids. The CDR3 loop reads CSVFSIRQGKYGYTF. The DNA for the CDR3 is TGCAGCGTTTTCTCCATTCGACAGGGCAAATATGGCTACACCTTC.

The chain uses TRBV7-9 and TRBJ1-1; no definite D call. The germline V gene encodes CDR1 SEHNR and CDR2 FQNEAQ (reference sequence). The CDR3 contains 14 residues. V lost 1 base, J lost 7 bases, and 13 bases lay in between. CDR3 coding DNA: TGTGCCAGCAGCTTAGAGGCAGGACTCTATGAAGCTTTCTTT. This codes for CASSLEAGLYEAFF.

Only a few counts were recorded for this clone. CDR3 sequence (DNA): TGTGCCATCAGTGACCCTATGGACACCGGGAACACCGGGGAGCTGTTTTTT. This encodes CAISDPMDTGNTGELFF. V gene TRBV10-3 combines with J gene TRBJ2-2, with D tentatively TRBD1 (5 bases). This CDR3 is built from 17 residues. From germline, CDR1 is ENHRY and CDR2 SYGVKD. V shed 3 bases and J shed 1 base, with 15 bases lying between them.